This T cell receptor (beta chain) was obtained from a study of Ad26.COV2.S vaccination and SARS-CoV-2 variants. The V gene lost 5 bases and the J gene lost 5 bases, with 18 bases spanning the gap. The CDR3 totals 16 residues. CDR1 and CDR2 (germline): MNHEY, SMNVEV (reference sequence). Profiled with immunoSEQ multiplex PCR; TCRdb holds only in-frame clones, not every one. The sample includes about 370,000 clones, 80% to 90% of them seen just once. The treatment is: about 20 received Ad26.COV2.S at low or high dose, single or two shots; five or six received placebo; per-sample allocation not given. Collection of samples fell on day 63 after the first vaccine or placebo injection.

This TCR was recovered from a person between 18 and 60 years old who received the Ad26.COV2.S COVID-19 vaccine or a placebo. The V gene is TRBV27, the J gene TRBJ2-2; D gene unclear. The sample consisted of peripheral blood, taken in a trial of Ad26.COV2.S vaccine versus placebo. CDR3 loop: CASSTKGSILTGELFF. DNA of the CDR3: TGTGCCAGCAGTACCAAGGGTTCGATATTGACCGGGGAGCTGTTTTTT.